Listed below are T cell receptor beta chains from one sample, sequenced in a study of blood T cell repertoires in COVID-19. Method: immunoSEQ multiplex PCR; TCRdb's copy keeps in-frame clones and lacks some. The sample holds roughly 280,000 clones, 80% to 85% seen once. The sample was peripheral blood. The receptors come from a man aged 60 to 69 with acute or convalescent COVID-19. Each CDR3 is given with its conserved first and last residue. Each record gives: D gene, J gene, V gene, clone size, CDR3 protein, CDR3 DNA. A D gene is named only where the DNA matches it firmly. Size is stated for part of the rows, as once, few or many counts, or as a class when the clone is expanded.

>.|TRBJ1-2|TRBV2|.
CASSESPGGGYTF
TGTGCCAGCAGTGAAAGTCCCGGCGGGGGCTACACCTTC
>TRBD1|TRBJ1-5|TRBV27|.
CASTPNRGISNQPQHF
TGTGCCAGCACCCCCAACAGGGGGATCAGCAATCAGCCCCAGCATTTT
>.|TRBJ2-1|TRBV20-1|once
CSASGGLYNEQFF
TGCAGTGCTAGTGGTGGCCTTTACAATGAGCAGTTCTTC
>TRBD1|TRBJ2-3|TRBV19|.
CASSSRDRAWDTQYF
TGTGCCAGTAGTTCCCGGGACAGGGCGTGGGATACGCAGTATTTT
>.|TRBJ1-1|TRBV19|.
CASQQGDVDTEAFF
TGTGCCAGCCAACAGGGTGACGTCGACACTGAAGCTTTCTTT
>.|TRBJ1-1|TRBV28|.
CASSPTGWNTEAFF
TGTGCCAGCAGCCCGACGGGATGGAACACTGAAGCTTTCTTT
>.|TRBJ1-1|TRBV6-5|.
CASKTALMNTEAFF
TGTGCCAGCAAAACAGCTCTTATGAACACTGAAGCTTTCTTT
>TRBD1|TRBJ1-5|TRBV29-1|.
CSAQGASNQPQHF
TGCAGCGCGCAGGGGGCGAGCAATCAGCCCCAGCATTTT
>TRBD1|TRBJ1-3|TRBV7-9|few
CASSLQGAQGNTIYF
TGTGCCAGCAGCTTACAGGGGGCTCAGGGAAACACCATATATTTT
>.|TRBJ1-2|TRBV2|.
CAIQGSNTF
TGTGCCATACAGGGTTCCAACACCTTC
>TRBD1|TRBJ1-1|TRBV6-2/TRBV6-3|.
CASSKGQGYPLNTEAFF
TGTGCCAGCAGCAAAGGACAGGGTTACCCCCTGAACACTGAAGCTTTCTTT
>.|TRBJ1-1|TRBV29-1|few
CSVDGQNTEAFF
TGCAGCGTTGATGGGCAGAACACTGAAGCTTTCTTT
>.|TRBJ1-2|TRBV6-5|.
CASSYVQGSDGYTF
TGTGCCAGCAGTTACGTCCAGGGATCAGATGGCTACACCTTC
>TRBD1|TRBJ2-7|TRBV19|.
CASSLHSTGKAYEQYF
TGTGCCAGTAGTTTACACTCGACAGGGAAGGCCTACGAGCAGTACTTC
>TRBD1|TRBJ2-3|TRBV24-1|.
CATRGQTDTQYF
TGTGCCACCAGGGGACAGACAGATACGCAGTATTTT
>TRBD2|TRBJ2-1|TRBV7-8|.
CASSENARLAGGRGGEQFF
TGTGCCAGCAGCGAGAACGCCAGACTAGCGGGAGGCCGAGGGGGGGAGCAGTTCTTC
>.|TRBJ2-3|TRBV5-1|once
CASSLPGGGTDTQYF
TGCGCCAGCAGCTTGCCCGGCGGAGGCACAGATACGCAGTATTTT
>TRBD1|TRBJ2-3|TRBV7-9|.
CASSLDSGQESGTDTQYF
TGTGCCAGCAGCTTAGATTCGGGACAGGAGTCCGGGACAGATACGCAGTATTTT
>TRBD1|TRBJ2-7|TRBV30|.
CAWSPGTGNYEQYF
TGTGCCTGGAGCCCCGGGACAGGGAACTACGAGCAGTACTTC
>.|TRBJ2-3|TRBV28|few
CASSLLDTQYF
TGTGCCAGCAGTTTACTAGATACGCAGTATTTT
>.|TRBJ1-2|TRBV7-9|.
CASSFRGEVGYTF
TGTGCCAGCAGCTTTAGGGGTGAGGTTGGCTACACCTTC
>.|TRBJ2-5|TRBV5-4|.
CASSLGLSQETQYF
TGTGCCAGCAGCCTGGGACTGTCCCAAGAGACCCAGTACTTC
>TRBD2|TRBJ2-5|TRBV4-3|.
CASSQDGLAGSQETQYF
TGCGCCAGCAGCCAAGATGGTCTAGCGGGATCTCAAGAGACCCAGTACTTC
>TRBD1|TRBJ2-2|TRBV7-2|.
CASSLAQQGAGGELFF
TGTGCCAGCAGCTTAGCCCAACAGGGGGCCGGCGGGGAGCTGTTTTTT
>.|TRBJ2-7|TRBV7-9|.
CASNARDKNYEQYF
TGTGCCAGCAACGCCCGGGACAAGAACTACGAGCAGTACTTC
>.|TRBJ2-7|TRBV14|few
CASSLPGSGPTYEQYF
TGTGCCAGCAGCCTGCCTGGCAGCGGACCAACCTACGAGCAGTACTTC
>TRBD1|TRBJ2-7|TRBV6-6|once
CASSSKGAGYEQYF
TGTGCCAGCAGTTCCAAGGGGGCGGGTTACGAGCAGTACTTC
>TRBD1|TRBJ2-1|TRBV6-1|.
CASSEQQGARNEQFF
TGTGCCAGCAGTGAACAACAGGGGGCTCGGAATGAGCAGTTCTTC
>.|TRBJ2-5|TRBV2|.
CASSESTGPETQYF
TGTGCCAGCAGTGAATCGACAGGACCAGAGACCCAGTACTTC
>.|TRBJ2-4|TRBV2|few
CASSDRGPAKNIQYF
TGTGCCAGCAGTGACAGGGGTCCAGCCAAAAACATTCAGTACTTC
>.|TRBJ1-2|TRBV6-5|.
CASSYSGRSLYTF
TGTGCCAGCAGTTACTCGGGCCGCTCCCTCTACACCTTC
>.|TRBJ2-7|TRBV10-2|few
CASSRDNLYEQYF
TGCGCCAGCAGCCGGGACAACCTCTACGAGCAGTACTTC
>.|TRBJ1-2|TRBV5-1|few
CASSLARAWGYTF
TGCGCCAGCAGCTTGGCGAGGGCGTGGGGCTACACCTTC
>TRBD1|TRBJ1-1|TRBV11-2|.
CASSPWTGENTEAFF
TGTGCCAGCAGCCCGTGGACAGGGGAGAACACTGAAGCTTTCTTT
>TRBD1|TRBJ1-1|TRBV6-5|.
CASGPLTGGEAFF
TGTGCCAGCGGACCTCTAACAGGGGGTGAAGCTTTCTTT
>TRBD2|TRBJ2-7|TRBV7-8|.
CASSRSWGGEGSYEQYF
TGTGCCAGCAGCCGATCATGGGGAGGGGAAGGCTCCTACGAGCAGTACTTC
>TRBD1|TRBJ1-1|TRBV27|.
CASSLKVTGLEAFF
TGTGCCAGCAGTTTAAAAGTGACAGGGCTTGAAGCTTTCTTT
>TRBD2|TRBJ2-1|TRBV29-1|.
CSVGGTGTSGRSVNEQFF
TGCAGCGTTGGGGGGACCGGGACTAGCGGGAGGAGCGTCAATGAGCAGTTCTTC
>.|TRBJ2-3|TRBV5-1|.
CASNLGALYTDTQYF
TGCGCCAGCAACTTAGGGGCGTTATACACAGATACGCAGTATTTT
>TRBD2|TRBJ2-1|TRBV20-1|.
CSASMTSGRATSIF
TGCAGTGCTAGTATGACTAGCGGGAGGGCCACCTCGATCTTC
>TRBD2|TRBJ2-4|TRBV12-3/TRBV12-4|once
CASRSSGRDIQYF
TGTGCCAGCAGGTCTAGCGGGAGAGACATTCAGTACTTC
>TRBD1|TRBJ1-2|TRBV3-1/TRBV3-2|.
CASSQGELTGNYGYTF
TGTGCCAGCAGCCAAGGGGAGTTGACAGGGAACTATGGCTACACCTTC
>TRBD1|TRBJ1-5|TRBV15|.
CATSRVAAGGQPQHF
TGTGCCACCAGCAGAGTTGCGGCAGGGGGTCAGCCCCAGCATTTT
>TRBD2|TRBJ2-2|TRBV19|.
CASRKGLAGGPGTGELFF
TGTGCCAGTAGGAAGGGACTAGCGGGGGGGCCCGGCACCGGGGAGCTGTTTTTT
>.|TRBJ1-3|TRBV30|.
CAWSVQLHSGNTIYF
TGTGCCTGGAGTGTACAATTACACTCTGGAAACACCATATATTTT
>.|TRBJ1-1|TRBV5-1|.
CASSLGQKDEAFF
TGCGCCAGCAGCTTAGGACAGAAGGATGAAGCTTTCTTT
>.|TRBJ2-2|TRBV5-4|.
CASRKRGGTGELFF
TGTGCCAGCAGAAAGAGGGGAGGTACCGGGGAGCTGTTTTTT
>TRBD2|TRBJ2-1|TRBV27|.
CASRLAGGLVAIYEQFF
TGTGCCAGCAGACTAGCGGGAGGGCTGGTCGCGATATATGAGCAGTTCTTC
>.|TRBJ1-6|TRBV2|.
CASSVTEVNSPLHF
TGTGCCAGCAGTGTCACAGAAGTGAATTCACCCCTCCACTTT
>.|TRBJ2-7|TRBV6-1|few
CASSDYARAYEQYF
TGTGCCAGCAGTGATTATGCCCGAGCCTACGAGCAGTACTTC
>.|TRBJ1-5|TRBV6-4|many
CASSDSPNQPQHF
TGTGCCAGCAGTGACTCCCCAAATCAGCCCCAGCATTTT
>.|TRBJ1-2|TRBV2|.
CASSGIEGNYGYTF
TGTGCCAGCAGTGGAATCGAGGGAAACTATGGCTACACCTTC
>.|TRBJ2-2|TRBV4-1|.
CASSQDRVGTGELFF
TGCGCCAGCAGCCAAGACAGGGTGGGCACCGGGGAGCTGTTTTTT
>.|TRBJ2-1|TRBV12-3/TRBV12-4|.
CASSSNAGYEQFF
TGTGCCAGCAGCTCAAACGCGGGGTATGAGCAGTTCTTC
>.|TRBJ2-3|TRBV5-1|once
CASSRGAVTDTQYF
TGCGCCAGCAGTCGGGGGGCCGTTACAGATACGCAGTATTTT
>TRBD2|TRBJ2-1|TRBV5-1|.
CASSLGLADNEQFF
TGCGCCAGCAGCTTGGGACTAGCGGACAATGAGCAGTTCTTC
>.|TRBJ2-4|TRBV28|.
CASTGDRKLNIQYF
TGTGCCAGCACGGGGGACAGAAAGTTAAACATTCAGTACTTC